The TCR beta chain under discussion was sequenced for a study of blood T cell repertoires in COVID-19. During active infection, Seattle patients enrolled and were then monitored through disease. The length of the CDR3 is 13 residues. In germline, CDR1 is MNHNS, CDR2 SASEGT. The V end lost 1 base, the J end lost 5 bases, and 8 bases lay between the germline ends. Libraries were prepared by immunoSEQ multiplex PCR; TCRdb keeps only in-frame clonotypes and omits some of them. The sample includes over 15,000 clones, approximately 88% of them seen just once. This clone was seen a handful of times. The sequence was obtained from a woman older than 75 with COVID-19, enrolled during active disease. The sequencing sample was made of peripheral blood. The chain couples TRBV6-1 to TRBJ1-2, with D unresolved. CDR3: CASSEGLTYGYTF. The CDR3, as DNA: TGTGCCAGCAGTGAAGGCCTGACATATGGCTACACCTTC.